This TCR beta chain was observed in a study of blood T cell repertoires in COVID-19. The wider study: There were acute and convalescent COVID-19 samples, and they came from the United States, Italy and Spain.

Looked up from germline, CDR1 is SGHRS and CDR2 is YFSETQ. CDR3 length: 15 amino acids. V was cut by 0 bases and J by 3 bases, with 13 bases left in between. Profiling relied on immunoSEQ multiplex PCR, and the TCRdb table lists in-frame clones only, not all of them. The table includes fewer than 250,000 clones, under 90% detected once. The clonotype comes from a man aged 50 or older with COVID-19, enrolled during active disease. This rearrangement joins TRBV5-1 to TRBJ2-7; D perhaps matches TRBD1 (5 bases). Sequencing was done on a sample of peripheral blood. CDR3 protein: CASSLGAGMNYEQYF. DNA for the CDR3: TGCGCCAGCAGCTTGGGGGCAGGGATGAACTACGAGCAGTACTTC.